The rows below give T cell receptor beta chains drawn from one sample of a study of cytomegalovirus exposure and HLA in healthy donors. TCRdb's table, derived via immunoSEQ multiplex PCR, lists solely in-frame clones and lacks some. The data show 150,000 to 200,000 clones, roughly four fifths seen once. Material for sequencing was PBMCs. These receptors originate from a man aged 18 to 29 in good health and CMV-seronegative. Both conserved end residues are part of each CDR3. A D gene is named only where the DNA matches it firmly. Size is stated for part of the rows, as once, few or many counts, or as a class when the clone is expanded.

D	V	J	size	DNA	CDR3
TRBD2	TRBV29-1	TRBJ2-2	NA	TGCAGCGTTGGGGGGGGCGGGGAGCTGTTTTTT	CSVGGGGELFF
NA	TRBV21-1	TRBJ2-7	NA	TGTGCCAGCAGCAAAGTGGGCCAGCGGAGGACCTACGAGCAGTACTTC	CASSKVGQRRTYEQYF
TRBD2	TRBV9	TRBJ2-3	NA	TGTGCCAGCAGCGTAGCATGGTTCAGCGGGAGAACAGATACGCAGTATTTT	CASSVAWFSGRTDTQYF
NA	TRBV7-8	TRBJ2-7	few	TGTGCCAGCAGCTTAGAAAGGAGCTACGAGCAGTACTTC	CASSLERSYEQYF
NA	TRBV7-8	TRBJ2-1	NA	TGTGCCAGCAGCTCCGAGACTAGGCCCAATGAGCAGTTCTTC	CASSSETRPNEQFF
NA	TRBV20-1	TRBJ2-1	few	TGCAGTGCTAGCAGAGGTCGGTTCTTC	CSASRGRFF
TRBD2	TRBV4-1	TRBJ2-7	few	TGCGCCAGCAGCCGCGTTACCGGGGGACTAGCGGGCTACGAGCAGTACTTC	CASSRVTGGLAGYEQYF
NA	TRBV7-9	TRBJ2-1	NA	TGTGCCAGCAGCCCCACGGGACACCTCTACAATGAGCAGTTCTTC	CASSPTGHLYNEQFF
NA	TRBV28	TRBJ1-1	NA	TGTGCCAGCAGTTTAAGGGGACACCTGAACACTGAAGCTTTCTTT	CASSLRGHLNTEAFF
NA	TRBV27	TRBJ2-6	NA	TGTGCCAGCAGTTTATATCTTGGGGCCAACGTCCTGACTTTC	CASSLYLGANVLTF
NA	TRBV4-2	TRBJ2-2	once	TGTGCCAGCAGCCAAGTAAGCGGGCAGGGTGGCGGGGAGCTGTTTTTT	CASSQVSGQGGGELFF
TRBD1	TRBV2	TRBJ2-2	NA	TGTGCCAGCACGGGACAGGTGAACACCGGGGAGCTGTTTTTT	CASTGQVNTGELFF
TRBD2	TRBV6-5	TRBJ2-1	NA	TGTGCCAGCAGTTACTCGGGGGGGTACAATGAGCAGTTCTTC	CASSYSGGYNEQFF
NA	TRBV6-5	TRBJ1-1	NA	TGTGCCAGCAGTTCGAAACAGGCGACGGGCACTGAAGCTTTCTTT	CASSSKQATGTEAFF
NA	TRBV9	TRBJ2-1	few	TGTGCCAATCGGCAGGGCACGAACAATGAGCAGTTCTTC	CANRQGTNNEQFF
NA	TRBV7-2	TRBJ2-7	NA	TGTGCCAGCAGCCTGGCACAGCTGTCCTACGAGCAGTACTTC	CASSLAQLSYEQYF
NA	TRBV25-1	TRBJ1-2	NA	TGTGCCAGCAGTGTGACAGGAGTTAACTATGGCTACACCTTC	CASSVTGVNYGYTF
TRBD2	TRBV11-2	TRBJ2-1	NA	TGTGCCAGCAGACGGCCGGGGGGGTACGACAATGAGCAGTTCTTC	CASRRPGGYDNEQFF
NA	TRBV6-9	TRBJ1-4	NA	TGTGCCAGCAGTTACAGGGCAACTAATGAAAAACTGTTTTTT	CASSYRATNEKLFF
NA	TRBV19	TRBJ1-1	NA	TGTGCCAGTAGTATCTCCCGGTCCAGACCCGGACGGGAGAACACTGAAGCTTTCTTT	CASSISRSRPGRENTEAFF
NA	TRBV2	TRBJ2-1	NA	TGTGCCAGCACTGACTACCTTTACAATGAGCAGTTCTTC	CASTDYLYNEQFF
TRBD1	TRBV10-3	TRBJ1-1	NA	TGTGCCATCAGGGTGGGACAGGGTCTCACTGAAGCTTTCTTT	CAIRVGQGLTEAFF
TRBD1	TRBV25-1	TRBJ1-2	few	TGTGCCAGCAGTTTCACAGGGGGGACTGGCTACACCTTC	CASSFTGGTGYTF
TRBD2	TRBV29-1	TRBJ2-7	NA	TGCAGCGTTAACGCGGGAGTATCCTACGAGCAGTACTTC	CSVNAGVSYEQYF
NA	TRBV28	TRBJ1-2	NA	TGTGCCAGCAGTTTCCCAGGCAACTATGGCTACACCTTC	CASSFPGNYGYTF
NA	TRBV9	TRBJ2-5	NA	TGTGCCAGCAGCGCCTGGGAGCAAGAGACCCAGTACTTC	CASSAWEQETQYF
NA	TRBV27	TRBJ2-2	NA	TGTGCCAGCCTGCCCCAGCGGAACACCGGGGAGCTGTTTTTT	CASLPQRNTGELFF
TRBD2	TRBV14	TRBJ2-3	NA	TGTGCCAGCAGCCTAATCAGGAGGGCGGGGGCAGATACGCAGTATTTT	CASSLIRRAGADTQYF
TRBD2	TRBV4-3	TRBJ2-7	NA	TGCGCCAGCACCACGGGCGGGAGCCCCCGAGGAGCCGCCTACGAGCAGTACTTC	CASTTGGSPRGAAYEQYF
NA	TRBV27	TRBJ1-4	NA	TGTGCCAGCAGTTTGACAGGTACCACCTCTGCTCGTGAAAAACTGTTTTTT	CASSLTGTTSAREKLFF
NA	TRBV27	TRBJ2-3	NA	TGTGCCAGCAGTCTCCTGGCATCCCCCACAGATACGCAGTATTTT	CASSLLASPTDTQYF